What follows are 16 T cell receptor beta chains derived from one specimen sequenced in a study of technical replicates of blood from several donors. TCRdb's table, derived via immunoSEQ multiplex PCR, lists solely in-frame clones and lacks some. Of roughly 59,000 clones in the sample, around 86% were seen once. The sequencing input was PBMCs. All receptors come from a human donor in good health. Some clones in this sample may be carry-over from other donors' samples.

DNA for the CDR3: TGCGCCAGCAGCTTCTCCGTAGACGAGCAGTACTTC. Its protein is CASSFSVDEQYF. This chain joins TRBV10-2 and TRBJ2-7; D unclear. V dropped 6 bases and J dropped 5 bases, with 11 bases sitting between them. In germline, CDR1 is WSHSY, CDR2 SAAADI. The CDR3 consists of 12 residues.

The chain couples TRBV7-2 to TRBJ2-1, with TRBD1 identical over 10 bases. Germline V lookup: CDR1 SGHTA, CDR2 FQGNSA. The ends lost 3 bases at V and 5 bases at J; junction bases unmatched: 4. The CDR3 totals 15 residues. CDR3 DNA sequence: TGTGCCAGCAGCTTGGACAGGGGGACTCACAATGAGCAGTTCTTC. It encodes CASSLDRGTHNEQFF.

This clone has just a few counts. The V and J genes are TRBV7-8 and TRBJ2-1; 8 bases agree with TRBD2. The CDR3 runs 15 residues. CDR1 and CDR2 from the germline V gene are SGHVS and FQNEAQ. Trimming at V came to 4 bases and at J to 4 bases, leaving 6 bases not matched to a gene. Here the CDR3 DNA reads TGTGCCAGCAGCTGGTTGGCGGGAGGTTACAATGAGCAGTTCTTC. Translation: CASSWLAGGYNEQFF.

This chain links TRBV29-1 with TRBJ1-1, with D perhaps TRBD1 (5 bases). CDR3 length: 17 amino acids. Germline V CDR1 and CDR2: SQVTM, ANQGSEA. V was pared by 0 bases and J by 4 bases, with 21 bases between. DNA for the CDR3: TGCAGCGTTGAAGATCCGGGGGTGGAAGGGTGGGTCACTGAAGCTTTCTTT. Its translation is CSVEDPGVEGWVTEAFF.

The V call is TRBV7-9, the J call TRBJ1-5; perhaps TRBD1 as D (6 bases). The CDR3 is 13 residues long. V shed 4 bases and J shed 9 bases, with 13 bases lying between them. Germline lookup yields CDR1 SEHNR and CDR2 FQNEAQ (reference sequence). DNA for the CDR3: TGTGCCAGCAGCTCAGGACAGTTTCGGCCCCAGCATTTT. This encodes CASSSGQFRPQHF.

This chain links TRBV29-1 with TRBJ2-2, with D unclear. The CDR3 totals 13 residues. V gave up 4 bases and J gave up 0 bases, with 6 bases separating them. In germline, CDR1 is SQVTM, CDR2 ANQGSEA. CDR3 sequence (DNA): TGCAGCGTTGCCAGGACGAACACCGGGGAGCTGTTTTTT. As protein: CSVARTNTGELFF.

The chain uses TRBV11-2 and TRBJ1-3, with D tentatively TRBD1 (6 bases). The CDR3 contains 14 residues. From germline, CDR1 is SGHAT and CDR2 FQNNGV. Deletions cut 5 bases from V and 4 bases from J, with 12 bases between. As DNA, the CDR3 is TGTGCCAGCAGCCCAGGGGACCTGGGAAACACCATATATTTT. Its translation is CASSPGDLGNTIYF.

The chain employs TRBV15 and TRBJ2-7; 7 bases fit TRBD1. Germline trimming cut 0 bases from V and 12 bases from J; bases unmatched to any gene: 8. CDR1 LNHNV and CDR2 YYDKDF come from the germline V gene (reference sequence). This CDR3 spans 13 amino acids. The CDR3 region has the DNA TGTGCCACCAGCAGAGATCGGACAGGTCGACTGTACTTC. This translates into CATSRDRTGRLYF.

V gene TRBV9 combines with J gene TRBJ2-7; D is possibly TRBD2 (5 bases). CDR1 SGDLS and CDR2 YYNGEE come from the germline V gene. Trimming left V 0 bases short and J 3 bases short, with 10 bases between. There are 14 residues in the CDR3. As DNA, the CDR3 is TGTGCCAGCAGCGTAGCTACCGGGGACTACGAGCAGTACTTC. It yields the protein CASSVATGDYEQYF.

The chain is built from TRBV7-9 and TRBJ1-5, with D tentatively TRBD1 (6 bases). Germline V gene data show CDR1 as SEHNR and CDR2 as FQNEAQ (reference sequence). The length of the CDR3 is 13 residues. Trimming removed 1 base from V and 10 bases from J, with 11 bases in between. The DNA of the CDR3 is TGTGCCAGCAGCTTAGGGGGGCAGGAACCCCAGCATTTT. Its protein is CASSLGGQEPQHF.

The chain couples TRBV15 to TRBJ2-5; 7 nucleotides align to TRBD2. The CDR3 has 16 residues. Germline trimming cut 0 bases from V and 4 bases from J; bases unmatched to any gene: 8. Germline V gene sequence: CDR1 LNHNV, CDR2 YYDKDF (reference sequence). Here the CDR3 reads CATSREGAGQRETQYF. DNA for the CDR3: TGTGCCACCAGCAGAGAGGGAGCGGGGCAGCGAGAGACCCAGTACTTC. The entire variable domain, with the rest obtained from reference TRBV15 and TRBJ2-5, is as follows: DAMVIQNPRYQVTQFGKPVTLSCSQTLNHNVMYWYQQKSSQAPKLLFHYYDKDFNNEADTPDNFQSRRPNTSFCFLDIRSPGLGDTAMYLCATSREGAGQRETQYFGPGTRLLVL.

This clone occurred a few times. The chain employs TRBV7-8 and TRBJ2-3; D gene ambiguous. Germline values: CDR1 SGHVS, CDR2 FQNEAQ. The germline V and J ends were trimmed by 4 bases and 1 base, with 18 bases remaining between them. The CDR3 is 17 residues long. This CDR3 reads CASSSPHAVVGTDTQYF. Written as DNA, the CDR3 is TGTGCCAGCAGCTCCCCTCACGCGGTAGTTGGCACAGATACGCAGTATTTT.

The chain joins TRBV14 to TRBJ1-2; D unresolved. V was pared by 4 bases and J by 5 bases, with 17 bases between. In germline, CDR1 is SGHDN, CDR2 FVKESK. This CDR3 contains 15 residues. Written as DNA, the CDR3 is TGTGCCAGCAGCCCGTTAGCTCCGGGGTCTTATGGCTACACCTTC. The encoded protein is CASSPLAPGSYGYTF.

The chain combines TRBV29-1 with TRBJ1-1; 7 positions agree with TRBD1. This CDR3 has 15 amino acids. Germline lookup yields CDR1 SQVTM and CDR2 ANQGSEA. Trimming cost V 1 base and J 3 bases; bases outside gene matches: 8. The CDR3 coding sequence is TGCAGCGTTGAAGTAGGGGGACAGTACCACACTGAAGCTTTCTTT. Encoded protein: CSVEVGGQYHTEAFF.

The chain links TRBV21-1 to TRBJ1-2; TRBD1 is the table's D call, not checked against the DNA. TRBV21-1 is described as a pseudogene. The CDR3 is 14 residues long. CDR3 sequence: CASLKEGARDGYTF. The CDR3 DNA follows: TGTGCCAGCCTAAAGGAGGGGGCAAGGGATGGCTACACCTTC.

This clone has a single count. With a far larger clone one base away, a read error is the likely cause. Other DNA sequences in this sample translate to the same CDR3. The chain carries TRBV5-1 and TRBJ2-1, with D possibly TRBD2 on 6 matching bases. Trimming cost V 4 bases and J 8 bases, with 16 bases left between them. Germline CDR1 is SGHRS and CDR2 is YFSETQ. The CDR3 covers 14 residues. DNA of the CDR3: TGCGCCAGCAGCCCTGGACTACCCAACGATGAGCAGTTCTTC. Encoded protein: CASSPGLPNDEQFF.